The 32 T cell receptor beta chains given below trace back to one sample, sequenced in a study of PD-1 blockade in classical Hodgkin lymphoma. Autologous stem cell transplantation was followed by relapse in every patient, and brentuximab vedotin exposure varied. Magnetic negative selection served to purify CD4+ T cells out of PBMCs that had been thawed. The assay was immunoSEQ multiplex PCR, and TCRdb's table has in-frame clones only and misses some. This sample carries tens of thousands of clones, around 84% of them seen once, and the ten largest clones take around 1.7%. The sequenced sample was CD4+ T cells from blood, obtained at baseline. The receptors shown here come from a human donor with classical Hodgkin lymphoma.

This clone was picked up one time. The V gene is TRBV5-1, the J gene TRBJ2-5, with 7 bases aligning to TRBD1. The J call may be incorrect, as the DNA end agrees better with TRBJ2-7. CDR1 SGHRS and CDR2 YFSETQ come from the germline V gene. The CDR3 loop spans 15 amino acids. The CDR3 nucleotides read TGCGCCAGCAGCACCGGGACAGTCCATTCCTACGAGCAGTACTTC. It yields the protein CASSTGTVHSYEQYF.

The chain has TRBV5-8 and TRBJ1-5; D might be TRBD1 (5 bases). Germline V gene lookup returns CDR1 SGHTS and CDR2 YDEGEE. V gave up 2 bases and J gave up 5 bases, with 5 bases separating them. This CDR3 has 12 residues. The CDR3 DNA follows: TGTGCCAGCAGCTTCAGGGATCAGCCCCAGCATTTT. Translating it yields CASSFRDQPQHF.

The chain uses TRBV11-2 and TRBJ1-3; D remains unclear. CDR3 length: 16 residues. V lost 5 bases, J lost 0 bases, and 14 bases lay in between. The V gene's germline CDR1 is SGHAT and CDR2 FQNNGV. The CDR3 spells CASSARTVSSGNTIYF. The CDR3 DNA is TGTGCCAGCAGCGCACGGACGGTTAGCTCTGGAAACACCATATATTTT.

The chain joins TRBV7-2 to TRBJ2-7, with D hard to call. CDR1 and CDR2 (germline): SGHTA, FQGNSA. V shed 2 bases and J shed 3 bases, with 17 bases lying between them. This CDR3 has 16 residues. CDR3 coding DNA: TGTGCCAGCAGCTTATTTGGGTTCTCTCCCTACTACGAGCAGTACTTC. Its protein product is CASSLFGFSPYYEQYF.

The rearrangement uses TRBV10-3 and TRBJ1-2; possibly TRBD1 for D (5 bases). Trimming left V 11 bases short and J 7 bases short, with 20 bases between. CDR1 is ENHRY, CDR2 SYGVKD, per germline. CDR3 size: 13 residues. The CDR3 region has the DNA TGTGCCTCTCGTGGCCCGGGGCGAGGTGGCTACACCTTC. This encodes CASRGPGRGGYTF.

The chain combines TRBV6-1 with TRBJ2-1; 9 nucleotides align to TRBD1. V lost 6 bases to trimming and J lost 8 bases; unmatched junction nucleotides: 8. This CDR3 contains 14 residues. Germline V gives CDR1 MNHNS, CDR2 SASEGT. The CDR3 DNA follows: TGTGCCAGCAGACCCGGGACAGGGTTTGATGAGCAGTTCTTC. It translates to CASRPGTGFDEQFF.

The J gene is TRBJ1-5, the V gene TRBV6-5; no firm D call. The CDR3 loop spans 13 amino acids. The germline V and J ends were trimmed by 4 bases and 5 bases, with 9 bases remaining between them. Germline loops: CDR1 MNHEY, CDR2 SVGAGI. CDR3 region: CASSLNSDQPQHF. The DNA of the CDR3 is TGTGCCAGCAGTTTGAACTCAGATCAGCCCCAGCATTTT.

This CDR3 is CASSPTGNGETQYF. CDR3 DNA sequence: TGTGCCAGCAGCCCGACAGGCAACGGGGAGACCCAGTACTTC. The gene calls are TRBV9 and TRBJ2-5, with D possibly matching TRBD1 (6 bases). The CDR3 runs to 14 residues. Deletions cut 4 bases from V and 5 bases from J, with 15 bases between. CDR1 and CDR2 (germline): SGDLS, YYNGEE.

The chain carries TRBV10-2 and TRBJ1-5; possibly TRBD1 for D (5 bases). Germline loops: CDR1 WSHSY, CDR2 SAAADI. This CDR3 contains 16 residues. With 5 bases removed from V and 0 bases from J, the gap between germline ends came to 14 bases. CDR3 sequence reads: CASSMGGTYSNQPQHF. Written as DNA, the CDR3 is TGCGCCAGCAGTATGGGGGGGACCTATAGCAATCAGCCCCAGCATTTT.

As regards this clone: The junction does not match germline at one end; this may be a read error. The V gene is TRBV7-7, the J gene TRBJ2-1; 11 nucleotides align to TRBD2. The CDR3 sequence is 16 residues long. Germline V CDR1 and CDR2: SSHAT, FNYEAQ (reference sequence). The CDR3 sequence is CASSSGTSGTYNEQFF. The CDR3, as DNA: TGTGCTAGCAGCTCCGGGACTAGCGGCACCTACAATGAGCAGTTCTTC.

The chain recombines TRBV5-4 with TRBJ2-5, with 8 bases identical to TRBD2. V gave up 9 bases and J gave up 1 base; unmatched junction bases: 5. The length of the CDR3 is 13 residues. The V gene's germline CDR1 is SGHNT and CDR2 YYREEE (reference sequence). The CDR3 protein is CATSGGPQETQYF. The CDR3 DNA reads as TGTGCCACCTCGGGAGGGCCCCAAGAGACCCAGTACTTC.

This clone came up a few times. V and J are TRBV6-5 and TRBJ1-6, with 8 positions matching TRBD1. CDR3 length equals 15 residues. Germline assignment: CDR1 MNHEY and CDR2 SVGAGI. V shed 3 bases, J shed 8 bases, and the junction held 6 bases outside the gene matches. CDR3 nucleotides: TGTGCCAGCAGTTATACGACAGGGGATGATTCACCCCTCCACTTT. This sequence encodes CASSYTTGDDSPLHF.

V is TRBV28 and J is TRBJ1-5; no definite D call. Germline V gene sequence: CDR1 MDHEN, CDR2 SYDVKM. The CDR3 runs to 14 residues. V lost 1 base, J lost 4 bases, and 8 bases lay in between. The CDR3 region is CASSLLEKNQPQHF. CDR3 DNA: TGTGCCAGCAGTTTATTGGAGAAAAATCAGCCCCAGCATTTT. Full variable domain (rest looked up from reference TRBV28 and TRBJ1-5): DVKVTQSSRYLVKRTGEKVFLECVQDMDHENMFWYRQDPGLGLRLIYFSYDVKMKEKGDIPEGYSVSREKKERFSLILESASTNQTSMYLCASSLLEKNQPQHFGDGTRLSIL.

The chain recombines TRBV6-5 with TRBJ1-2, with D unresolved. This CDR3 spans 12 amino acids. Trimming stripped 0 bases from V and 6 bases from J, with 5 bases between. Looked up from germline, CDR1 is MNHEY and CDR2 is SVGAGI. CDR3: CASSYSTHGYTF. The DNA for the CDR3 is TGTGCCAGCAGTTACTCGACCCATGGCTACACCTTC.

The chain combines TRBV27 with TRBJ1-1; TRBD1 matches 11 bases. The CDR3 is made up of 17 amino acids. Trimming cost V 8 bases and J 4 bases; bases outside gene matches: 15. CDR1 MNHEY and CDR2 SMNVEV come from the germline V gene (reference sequence). The CDR3 protein is CASAKDGQGAGSTEAFF. The CDR3 region has the DNA TGTGCCAGCGCTAAGGACGGACAGGGGGCGGGGAGCACTGAAGCTTTCTTT.

CDR3 bases: TGTGCCAGCAAGGGTGGCACTGAAGCTTTCTTT. This encodes CASKGGTEAFF. The chain is built from TRBV6-6 and TRBJ1-1; D gene ambiguous. The V gene lost 7 bases and the J gene lost 4 bases, with 7 bases spanning the gap. Germline V gives CDR1 MNHNY, CDR2 SVGAGI (reference sequence). The CDR3 is made up of 11 amino acids.

This clone was seen a few times. This chain links TRBV2 with TRBJ1-6; no firm D call. This CDR3 has 16 residues. Per germline, CDR1 SNHLY and CDR2 FYNNEI. Deletions cut 4 bases from V and 5 bases from J, with 15 bases between. The CDR3 protein is CASSAEGVLHNSPLHF. CDR3 DNA sequence: TGTGCCAGCAGTGCTGAGGGAGTACTTCATAATTCACCCCTCCACTTT.

This clone was found once. This chain uses TRBV9 with TRBJ1-2; D is possibly TRBD1 (6 bases). V lost 0 bases to trimming and J lost 3 bases, with 18 bases between them. The CDR3 covers 17 residues. Germline CDR1 reads SGDLS; CDR2 reads YYNGEE. The CDR3 DNA reads TGTGCCAGCAGCGTAGCTACATGGGGGGGCGCTGACTATGGCTACACCTTC. It yields the protein CASSVATWGGADYGYTF.

This sequence joins TRBV2 and TRBJ1-5; D might be TRBD1 (5 bases). V was cut by 7 bases and J by 4 bases, with 11 bases left in between. CDR3 length: 13 amino acids. The germline gives CDR1 SNHLY, CDR2 FYNNEI. The CDR3 DNA sequence: TGTGCCAGCACCTGGGACGGAAATCAGCCCCAGCATTTT. It encodes CASTWDGNQPQHF.

The chain recombines TRBV7-3 with TRBJ1-2, with 10 bases lining up with TRBD1. Germline-derived CDR1 and CDR2 are SGHTA and FQGTGA. The CDR3 extends over 16 amino acids. V trimming: 5 bases; J trimming: 8 bases; junction bases outside the gene matches: 14. The CDR3 sequence: CASSANPGQGTRGYTF. In nucleotides, the CDR3 is TGTGCCAGCAGCGCAAATCCGGGACAGGGGACGCGAGGCTACACCTTC.

The chain joins TRBV19 to TRBJ2-1; no clear D gene. The CDR3 runs to 15 residues. Germline values: CDR1 LNHDA, CDR2 SQIVND (reference sequence). V was clipped by 3 bases and J by 0 bases, with 9 bases between them. CDR3 coding DNA: TGTGCCAGTAGTATTGAGGTTTACTCCTACAATGAGCAGTTCTTC. Translated: CASSIEVYSYNEQFF.

This rearrangement joins TRBV18 to TRBJ2-5; TRBD1 aligns across 8 bases. Germline assignment: CDR1 KGHSH and CDR2 LQKENI. This CDR3 is 13 amino acids long. The V and J ends lost 3 bases and 11 bases, in that order; junction bases with no gene match: 8. The CDR3 DNA follows: TGTGCCAGCTCACCGGGGACAGGTCGGGAGCAGTACTTC. Protein product: CASSPGTGREQYF.

V gene TRBV6-1 combines with J gene TRBJ2-6; D not certain. V dropped 1 base and J dropped 1 base, with 11 bases sitting between them. CDR3 length: 17 residues. Germline V lookup: CDR1 MNHNS, CDR2 SASEGT. Here the CDR3 DNA reads TGTGCCAGCAGTGAAGGGCCAGGAAGATCTGGGGCCAACGTCCTGACTTTC. Protein: CASSEGPGRSGANVLTF.

The chain's CDR3 is CASSDGNSYEQYF. CDR3 in DNA: TGTGCCAGCTCAGATGGCAACTCCTACGAGCAGTACTTC. The chain recombines TRBV18 with TRBJ2-5; D remains unclear. The J call may not be correct, given that the DNA end is closer to TRBJ2-7. The germline V gene has CDR1 KGHSH and CDR2 LQKENI. The CDR3 runs to 13 residues.

The J gene is TRBJ2-1, the V gene TRBV19, with 14 bases lining up with TRBD2. J was trimmed by 16 bases and V by 6 bases; bases with no gene match: 11. From germline, CDR1 is LNHDA and CDR2 SQIVND (reference sequence). The CDR3 runs 14 residues. The CDR3 spells CASRRLAGGGQSFF. In DNA form, the CDR3 reads TGTGCCAGTAGGAGACTAGCGGGGGGGGGCCAGAGTTTCTTC.

The rearrangement joins TRBV18 to TRBJ1-1; D is undetermined. Germline-derived CDR1 and CDR2 are KGHSH and LQKENI. This CDR3 has 15 amino acids. V lost 0 bases, J lost 3 bases, and 11 bases lay in between. The CDR3 sequence is CASSPPGGRDTEAFF. In DNA form, the CDR3 reads TGTGCCAGCTCACCACCGGGTGGACGGGACACTGAAGCTTTCTTT.

This clone was seen a few times. The rearrangement links TRBV5-1 to TRBJ1-2; tentative D call: TRBD1 (5 bases). The CDR3 contains 13 residues. CDR1 and CDR2 from the germline V gene are SGHRS and YFSETQ. V lost 4 bases, J lost 8 bases, and 15 bases lay in between. CDR3 DNA sequence: TGCGCCAGCAGCCCACTACAGGAGGAGGGCTACACCTTC. Translated, it gives CASSPLQEEGYTF. The whole variable domain, filled in from reference TRBV5-1 and TRBJ1-2, reads KAGVTQTPRYLIKTRGQQVTLSCSPISGHRSVSWYQQTPGQGLQFLFEYFSETQRNKGNFPGRFSGRQFSNSRSEMNVSTLELGDSALYLCASSPLQEEGYTFGSGTRLTVV.

The chain uses TRBV6-5 and TRBJ2-2, with D perhaps being TRBD1 or TRBD2 (6 bases each). V shed 3 bases and J shed 4 bases, with 12 bases lying between them. This CDR3 is built from 15 residues. Germline V gene data show CDR1 as MNHEY and CDR2 as SVGAGI. The CDR3 reads CASSYGGGGTGELFF. In nucleotides, the CDR3 is TGTGCCAGCAGTTATGGAGGGGGAGGCACCGGGGAGCTGTTTTTT.

The chain carries TRBV5-1 and TRBJ1-4; TRBD1 agrees at 11 bases. Per germline, CDR1 SGHRS and CDR2 YFSETQ. The CDR3 runs to 14 residues. The trim removed 4 bases at V and 7 bases at J, leaving 3 bases unmatched. CDR3 protein: CASSAGQGGEKLFF. The DNA for the CDR3 is TGCGCCAGCAGCGCGGGACAGGGGGGTGAAAAACTGTTTTTT.

The chain recombines TRBV15 with TRBJ2-5; no definite D call. There are 14 residues in the CDR3. The germline gives CDR1 LNHNV, CDR2 YYDKDF (reference sequence). Trimming took off 0 bases at V and 4 bases at J, with 9 bases between the two ends. CDR3 loop: CATSRDLGLETQYF. CDR3 bases: TGTGCCACCAGCAGAGATTTAGGGCTAGAGACCCAGTACTTC.

This chain links TRBV6-5 with TRBJ1-1; the D is unclear. V was pared by 4 bases and J by 11 bases, with 11 bases between. There are 11 residues in the CDR3. Germline V gene data show CDR1 as MNHEY and CDR2 as SVGAGI. The CDR3 spells CASSSDLLAFF. CDR3 nucleotides: TGTGCCAGCAGTTCGGACCTTCTCGCTTTCTTT.

The chain joins TRBV4-2 to TRBJ2-4, with a weak D call TRBD2 (5 bases). This CDR3 contains 15 residues. V was shortened by 0 bases and J by 9 bases, with 15 bases between the two germline ends. Germline V lookup: CDR1 LGHNA, CDR2 YNFKEQ. DNA of the CDR3: TGTGCCAGCAGCCAAGATAAAGGCCACCGGGGCATTCAGTACTTC. It encodes CASSQDKGHRGIQYF.